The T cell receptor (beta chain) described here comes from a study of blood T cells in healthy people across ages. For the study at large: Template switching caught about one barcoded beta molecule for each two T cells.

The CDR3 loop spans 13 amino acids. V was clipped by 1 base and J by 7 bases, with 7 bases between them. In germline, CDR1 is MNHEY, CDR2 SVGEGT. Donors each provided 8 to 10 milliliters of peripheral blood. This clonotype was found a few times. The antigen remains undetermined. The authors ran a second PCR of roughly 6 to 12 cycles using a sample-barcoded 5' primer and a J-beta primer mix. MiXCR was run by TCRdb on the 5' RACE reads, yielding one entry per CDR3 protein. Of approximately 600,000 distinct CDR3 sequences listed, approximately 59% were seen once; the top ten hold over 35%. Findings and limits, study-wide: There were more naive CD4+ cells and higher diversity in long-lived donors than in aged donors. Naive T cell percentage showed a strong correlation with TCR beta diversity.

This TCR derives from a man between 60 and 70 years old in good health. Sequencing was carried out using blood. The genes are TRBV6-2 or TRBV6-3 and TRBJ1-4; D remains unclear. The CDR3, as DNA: TGTGCCAGCAGTTACTGGGGTGGTGAAAAACTGTTTTTT. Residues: CASSYWGGEKLFF.